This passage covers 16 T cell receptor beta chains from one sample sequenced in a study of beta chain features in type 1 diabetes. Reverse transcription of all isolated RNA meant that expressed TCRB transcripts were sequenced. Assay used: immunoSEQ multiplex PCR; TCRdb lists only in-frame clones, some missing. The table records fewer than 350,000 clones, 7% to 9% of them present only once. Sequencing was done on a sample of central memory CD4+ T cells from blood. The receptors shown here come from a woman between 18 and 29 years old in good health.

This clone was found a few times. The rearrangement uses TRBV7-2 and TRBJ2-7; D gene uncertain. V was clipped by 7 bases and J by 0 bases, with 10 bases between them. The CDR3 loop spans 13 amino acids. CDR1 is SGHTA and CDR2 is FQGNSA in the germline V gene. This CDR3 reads CASTTYNSYEQYF. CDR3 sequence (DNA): TGTGCCAGCACAACCTATAACTCCTACGAGCAGTACTTC.

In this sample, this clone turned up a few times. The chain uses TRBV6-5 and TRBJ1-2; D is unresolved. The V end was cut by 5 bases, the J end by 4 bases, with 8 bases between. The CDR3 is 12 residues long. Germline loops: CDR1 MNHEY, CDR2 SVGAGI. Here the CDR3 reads CASSPLTYGYTF. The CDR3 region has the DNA TGTGCCAGCAGTCCTCTTACCTATGGCTACACCTTC.

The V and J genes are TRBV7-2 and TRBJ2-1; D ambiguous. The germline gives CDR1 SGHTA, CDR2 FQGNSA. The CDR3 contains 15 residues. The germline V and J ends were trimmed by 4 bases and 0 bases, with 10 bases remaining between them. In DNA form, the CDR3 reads TGTGCCAGCAGCTCACTGGGATCCTCCTACAATGAGCAGTTCTTC. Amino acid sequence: CASSSLGSSYNEQFF.

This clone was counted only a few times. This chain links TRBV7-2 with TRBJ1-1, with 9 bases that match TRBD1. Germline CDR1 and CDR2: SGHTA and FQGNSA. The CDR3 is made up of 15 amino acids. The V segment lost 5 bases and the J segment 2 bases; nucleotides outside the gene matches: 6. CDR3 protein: CASSKRTGDNTEAFF. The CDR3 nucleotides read TGTGCCAGCAGCAAAAGGACAGGGGACAACACTGAAGCTTTCTTT.

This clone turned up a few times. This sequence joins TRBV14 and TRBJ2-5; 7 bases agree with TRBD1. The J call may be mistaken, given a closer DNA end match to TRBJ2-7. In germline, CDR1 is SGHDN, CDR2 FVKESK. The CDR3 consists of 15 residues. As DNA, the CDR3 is TGTGCCAGCAGCCAAGGGGACAGAGCCGTCTACGAGCAGTACTTC. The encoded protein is CASSQGDRAVYEQYF.

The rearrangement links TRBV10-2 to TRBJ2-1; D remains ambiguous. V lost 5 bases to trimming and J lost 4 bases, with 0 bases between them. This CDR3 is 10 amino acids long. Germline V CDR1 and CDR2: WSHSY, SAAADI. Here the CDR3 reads CASSYNEQFF. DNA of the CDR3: TGCGCCAGCAGTTACAATGAGCAGTTCTTC.

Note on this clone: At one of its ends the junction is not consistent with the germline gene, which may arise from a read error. The CDR3 region is CASSQIDRGLIF. The CDR3 DNA reads as TGTGCCAGCAGCCAAATCGACAGGGGGCTTATCTTC. The genes are TRBV7-9 and TRBJ2-7; 10 positions agree with TRBD1. The CDR3 length is 12 residues. Germline lookup yields CDR1 SEHNR and CDR2 FQNEAQ (reference sequence).

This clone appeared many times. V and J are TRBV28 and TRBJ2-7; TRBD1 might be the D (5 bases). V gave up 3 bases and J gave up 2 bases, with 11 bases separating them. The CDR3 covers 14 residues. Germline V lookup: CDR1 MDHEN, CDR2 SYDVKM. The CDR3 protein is CASSFTGQPYEQYV. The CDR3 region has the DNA TGTGCCAGCAGTTTCACCGGACAACCCTACGAGCAGTACGTC.

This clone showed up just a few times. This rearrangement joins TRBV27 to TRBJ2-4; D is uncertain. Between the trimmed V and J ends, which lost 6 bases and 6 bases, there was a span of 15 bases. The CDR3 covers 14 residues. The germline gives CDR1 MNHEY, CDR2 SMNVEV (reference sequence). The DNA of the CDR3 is TGTGCCAGCAGAGCGAGCTCGGCGGTAAACATTCAGTACTTC. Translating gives CASRASSAVNIQYF.

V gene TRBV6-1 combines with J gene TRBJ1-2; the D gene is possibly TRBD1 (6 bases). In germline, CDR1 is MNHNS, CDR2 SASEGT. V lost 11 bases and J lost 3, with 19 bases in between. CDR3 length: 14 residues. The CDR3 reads CAGTRGERDYGYTF. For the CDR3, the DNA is TGTGCCGGCACCAGGGGAGAGCGAGACTATGGCTACACCTTC.

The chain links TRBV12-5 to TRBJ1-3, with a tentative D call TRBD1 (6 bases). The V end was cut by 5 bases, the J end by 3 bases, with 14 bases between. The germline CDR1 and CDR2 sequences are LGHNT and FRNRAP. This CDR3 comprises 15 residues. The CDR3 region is CASGPPTGIGNTIYF. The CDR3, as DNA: TGTGCTAGTGGTCCCCCTACAGGGATTGGAAACACCATATATTTT. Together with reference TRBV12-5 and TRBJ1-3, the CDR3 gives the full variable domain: DARVTQTPRHKVTEMGQEVTMRCQPILGHNTVFWYRQTMMQGLELLAYFRNRAPLDDSGMPKDRFSAEMPDATLATLKIQPSEPRDSAVYFCASGPPTGIGNTIYFGEGSWLTVV.

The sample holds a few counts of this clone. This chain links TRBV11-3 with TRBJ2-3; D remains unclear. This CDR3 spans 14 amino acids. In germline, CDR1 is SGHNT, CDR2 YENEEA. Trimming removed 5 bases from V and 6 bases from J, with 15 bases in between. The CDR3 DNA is TGTGCCAGCAGCCCTTCGGTTTCAAGCGATACGCAGTATTTT. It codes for CASSPSVSSDTQYF. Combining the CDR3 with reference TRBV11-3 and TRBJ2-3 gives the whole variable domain EAGVVQSPRYKIIEKKQPVAFWCNPISGHNTLYWYLQNLGQGPELLIRYENEEAVDDSQLPKDRFSAERLKGVDSTLKIQPAELGDSAVYLCASSPSVSSDTQYFGPGTRLTVL.

The CDR3 reads CASSYYLTDHSGNTIYF. In nucleotides, the CDR3 is TGTGCCAGCAGCTACTATCTGACGGACCACTCTGGAAACACCATATATTTT. This chain links TRBV5-6 with TRBJ1-3; D gene unclear. The CDR3 is 17 residues long. Per the germline V gene, CDR1 is SGHDT and CDR2 is YYEEEE. Trimming left V 3 bases short and J 0 bases short, with 16 bases between.

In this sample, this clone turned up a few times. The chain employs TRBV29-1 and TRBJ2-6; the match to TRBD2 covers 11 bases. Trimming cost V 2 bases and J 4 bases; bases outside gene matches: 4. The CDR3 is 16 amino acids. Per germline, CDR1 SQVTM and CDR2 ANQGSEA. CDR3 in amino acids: CSVETSGGTGANVLTF. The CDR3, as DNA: TGCAGCGTTGAAACTAGCGGGGGAACAGGGGCCAACGTCCTGACTTTC.

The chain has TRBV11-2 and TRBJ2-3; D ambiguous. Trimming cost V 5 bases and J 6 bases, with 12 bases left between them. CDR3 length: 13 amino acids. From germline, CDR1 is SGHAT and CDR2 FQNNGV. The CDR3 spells CASSLQIGDTQYF. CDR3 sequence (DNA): TGTGCCAGCAGCCTCCAGATAGGGGATACGCAGTATTTT.

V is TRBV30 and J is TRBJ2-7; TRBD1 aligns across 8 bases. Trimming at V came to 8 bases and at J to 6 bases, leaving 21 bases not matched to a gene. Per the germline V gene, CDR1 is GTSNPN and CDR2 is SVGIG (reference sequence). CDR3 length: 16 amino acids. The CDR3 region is CAARTGSLGWAGEQYF. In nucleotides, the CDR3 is TGTGCCGCCCGGACAGGGTCCCTAGGGTGGGCTGGCGAGCAGTACTTC.